This T cell receptor (beta chain) was sequenced for a study of blood T cell repertoires in COVID-19. Study as a whole: Both acute and convalescent COVID-19 samples were obtained from the United States, Italy and Spain. The analysed material was cDNA or gDNA that came from T cells, B-cell-depleted T cells, or PBMCs.

Original processing notes: Reference gene primer amplification gave nucleated cell count estimates. Sequenced by immunoSEQ multiplex PCR; TCRdb stores in-frame clones only, minus some. The DNA gave D and trimming, while V, J and clone size come from that table. Of about half a million clones listed, 80% to 90% are singletons. This sequence was found in a human donor in a cohort sampled during active COVID-19. Sequencing input: peripheral blood.

The CDR3, as DNA: TGTGCCAGCAGCAAAATTGGTCTAGCGAACTCCTACAATGAGCAGTTCTTC. Translation gives CASSKIGLANSYNEQFF. This rearrangement joins TRBV21-1 to TRBJ2-1; the table's D gene call, TRBD2, was not cross checked with the DNA. TRBV21-1 is marked as a pseudogene. The CDR3 runs to 17 residues.